Given below is one T cell receptor (beta chain) in context. Its cognate antigen is unknown. Trimming stripped 3 bases from V and 4 bases from J, with 10 bases between. This CDR3 has 15 amino acids. Germline values: CDR1 LNHDA, CDR2 SQIVND (reference sequence). These data come from a study of cytomegalovirus exposure and HLA in healthy donors. It was with 60 Vbeta and 13 Jbeta primers that the PCR ran. Here immunoSEQ multiplex PCR was the method, and the copy in TCRdb shows in-frame clones only, minus some. The sample records approximately 190,000 clones, just under 70% being singletons. Study-wide findings and caveats: Some TCR beta chains (about 180 of them) were listed as cytomegalovirus-associated.

Sequencing was carried out using PBMCs. The TCR comes from a man in his forties in good health and CMV-seropositive. The V and J genes are TRBV19 and TRBJ1-6; D unclear. CDR3 DNA: TGTGCCAGTAGTATTTTTGGCAAGTATAATTCACCCCTCCACTTT. Amino acids: CASSIFGKYNSPLHF.